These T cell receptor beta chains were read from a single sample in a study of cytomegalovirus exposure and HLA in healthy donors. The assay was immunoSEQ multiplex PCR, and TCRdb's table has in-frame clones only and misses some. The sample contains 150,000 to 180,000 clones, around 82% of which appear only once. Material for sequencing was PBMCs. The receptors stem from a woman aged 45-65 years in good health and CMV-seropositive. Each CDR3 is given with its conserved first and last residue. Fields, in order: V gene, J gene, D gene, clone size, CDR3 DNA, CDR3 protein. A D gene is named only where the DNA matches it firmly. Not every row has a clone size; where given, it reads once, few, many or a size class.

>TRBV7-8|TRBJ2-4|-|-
TGTGCCAGCAGCTTAACCTCGGGACACTTCAAAAACATTCAGTACTTC
CASSLTSGHFKNIQYF
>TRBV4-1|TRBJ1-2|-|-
TGCGCCAGCAGTGTGGGGCAAGGCTACACCTTC
CASSVGQGYTF
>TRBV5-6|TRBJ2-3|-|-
TGTGCCAGCACCTCCCCTAGGCGAGCCTTGAACACAGATACGCAGTATTTT
CASTSPRRALNTDTQYF
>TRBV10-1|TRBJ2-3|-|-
TGCGCCAGCAGTGGCACCTCGACAGGCTACACAGATACGCAGTATTTT
CASSGTSTGYTDTQYF
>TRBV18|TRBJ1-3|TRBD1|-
TGTGCCAGCTCACTAAACACAGGGGATGGAAACACCATATATTTT
CASSLNTGDGNTIYF
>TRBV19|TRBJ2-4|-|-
TGTGCCAGTAGTATGCAGGGCCGCTTCGACATTCAGTACTTC
CASSMQGRFDIQYF
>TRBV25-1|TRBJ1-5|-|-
TGTGCCAGCAGTCCGTCCTACGACAGCCGGAATCAGCCCCAGCATTTT
CASSPSYDSRNQPQHF
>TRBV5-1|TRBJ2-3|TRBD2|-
TGCGCCAGCAGCTCTCGGGGCGGGGGGGCAGATACGCAGTATTTT
CASSSRGGGADTQYF
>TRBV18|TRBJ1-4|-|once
TGTGCCAGCTCACGTGGTAAAGTCGGTGAAAAACTGTTTTTT
CASSRGKVGEKLFF
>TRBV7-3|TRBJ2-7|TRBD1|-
TGTGCCAGCAGCTCGGGACCCAGGGGGGAGCAGTACTTC
CASSSGPRGEQYF
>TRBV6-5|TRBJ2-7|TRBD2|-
TGTGCCAGCAGTTACGCTCTAGCGGGGGAGTACGAGCAGTACTTC
CASSYALAGEYEQYF
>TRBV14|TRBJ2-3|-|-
TGTGCCAGCAGCCAAGGAGAAGCCACAGATACGCAGTATTTT
CASSQGEATDTQYF
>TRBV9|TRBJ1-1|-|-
TGTGCCAGCAACTCGGAGGGCGGAGGCGCTGAAGCTTTCTTT
CASNSEGGGAEAFF
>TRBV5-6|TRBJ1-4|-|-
TGTGCCAGCACCCTCAGGGGATTTAATGAAAAACTGTTTTTT
CASTLRGFNEKLFF
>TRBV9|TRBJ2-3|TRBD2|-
TGTGCCAGCAGCGTCGGGACTAGCGGGGGTAGCACAGATACGCAGTATTTT
CASSVGTSGGSTDTQYF
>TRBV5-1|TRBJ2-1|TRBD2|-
TGCGCCAGCAGCTTGGGGACTAGCGGGGGGATAAATGAGCAGTTCTTC
CASSLGTSGGINEQFF
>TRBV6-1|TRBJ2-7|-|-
TGTGCCAGCAGTGAAGTCGGCGACAACGAGCAGTACTTC
CASSEVGDNEQYF
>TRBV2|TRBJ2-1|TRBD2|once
TGTGCCGGAGAGGGACTAGCGGATAATGAGCAGTTCTTC
CAGEGLADNEQFF
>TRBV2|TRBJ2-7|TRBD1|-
TGTGCCAGCAGTGATGGCAGGGGGCGCGACTACGAGCAGTACTTC
CASSDGRGRDYEQYF
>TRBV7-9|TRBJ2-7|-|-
TGTGCCAGCAGCCTAAGCGGTCCCTACGAGCAGTACTTC
CASSLSGPYEQYF
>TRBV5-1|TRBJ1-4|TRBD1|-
TGCGCCAGCAGCCGAGGACAGGGTGCCGAAAAACTGTTTTTT
CASSRGQGAEKLFF
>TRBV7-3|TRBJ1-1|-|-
TGTGCCAGCAGCTTAACGGGGTCAGACCGAGGGGAAGCTTTCTTT
CASSLTGSDRGEAFF
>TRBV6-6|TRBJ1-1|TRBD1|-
TGTGCCAGCAACCTAATTAGGGACAGCCCTGAAGCTTTCTTT
CASNLIRDSPEAFF
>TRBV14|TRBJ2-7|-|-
TGTGCCAGCAGCCAAGGACAGAGATACGAGCAGTACTTC
CASSQGQRYEQYF
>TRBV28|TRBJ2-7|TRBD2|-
TGTGCCAGCAGCTTTATACCCGGGACAGCCCGGACTAGCGGCCCTCTCTACGAGCAGTACTTC
CASSFIPGTARTSGPLYEQYF
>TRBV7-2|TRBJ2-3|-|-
TGTGCCAGCACCCCACAAGGGGGACGCACAGATACGCAGTATTTT
CASTPQGGRTDTQYF
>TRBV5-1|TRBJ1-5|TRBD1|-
TGCGCCAGCAGCTTGGGGACAGGCAAAAATCAGCCCCAGCATTTT
CASSLGTGKNQPQHF